A single sample is the source of the 13 T cell receptor beta chains below, sequenced in a study of blood T cell repertoires in COVID-19. Method: immunoSEQ multiplex PCR; TCRdb's copy keeps in-frame clones and lacks some. The data contain 200,000 or so clones, around four fifths of them singletons. Source material: peripheral blood. Every receptor here comes from a woman aged 60 to 75 who had recovered from COVID-19.

This chain uses TRBV29-1 with TRBJ2-1; tentatively, D is TRBD2 (7 bases). In germline, CDR1 is SQVTM, CDR2 ANQGSEA. The ends were cut back, 4 bases at V and 8 bases at J, with 18 bases in the middle. The CDR3 loop spans 14 amino acids. CDR3 bases: TGCAGCGTTGGGGGGGGCTCGAGAAGTGATGAGCAGTTCTTC. It yields the protein CSVGGGSRSDEQFF.

This clone was observed once. The chain combines TRBV24-1 with TRBJ1-1; D unresolved. Deletions cut 2 bases from V and 7 bases from J, with 10 bases between. Germline V CDR1 and CDR2: KGHDR, SFDVKD. The CDR3 is 13 residues long. CDR3: CATSDSKRGEAFF. DNA for the CDR3: TGTGCCACCAGTGATTCTAAGCGTGGTGAAGCTTTCTTT.

V gene TRBV9 combines with J gene TRBJ2-7; TRBD1 matches at 10 bases. The CDR3 extends over 14 amino acids. Germline assignment: CDR1 SGDLS and CDR2 YYNGEE. V dropped 4 bases and J dropped 2; count of bases not matched to a gene: 3. The CDR3 here is CASSHGQGAYEQYF. CDR3 DNA: TGTGCCAGCAGCCACGGACAGGGGGCCTACGAGCAGTACTTC.

The rearrangement joins TRBV7-9 to TRBJ2-2, with TRBD2 as a possible D gene (6 bases). In germline, CDR1 is SEHNR, CDR2 FQNEAQ (reference sequence). The CDR3 covers 14 residues. Trimming removed 3 bases at V and 6 bases at J, with 11 bases between. CDR3 region: CASSFSSVAGELFF. The CDR3 DNA is TGTGCCAGCAGCTTTTCTAGCGTCGCCGGGGAGCTGTTTTTT.

This clone was seen a few times. V is TRBV7-9 and J is TRBJ2-5; 9 nucleotides agree with TRBD2. The length of the CDR3 is 16 residues. CDR1 and CDR2 (germline): SEHNR, FQNEAQ (reference sequence). The J segment lost 5 bases and the V segment lost 5 bases, leaving 12 bases of the junction unmatched. The CDR3 bases are TGTGCCAGCAGCGCAACGGGACTAGCTGGGGGGGAGACCCAGTACTTC. This translates into CASSATGLAGGETQYF. Full variable domain (missing parts from reference TRBV7-9 and TRBJ2-5): DTGVSQNPRHKITKRGQNVTFRCDPISEHNRLYWYRQTLGQGPEFLTYFQNEAQLEKSRLLSDRFSAERPKGSFSTLEIQRTEQGDSAMYLCASSATGLAGGETQYFGPGTRLLVL.

The chain uses TRBV9 and TRBJ2-3; a possible D gene is TRBD2 (5 bases). CDR3 length: 13 residues. Trimming removed 1 base from V and 5 bases from J, with 8 bases in between. Germline CDR1 is SGDLS and CDR2 is YYNGEE. The CDR3 bases are TGTGCCAGCAGCGTAAGTGGGAGAGATACGCAGTATTTT. This translates into CASSVSGRDTQYF.

This sequence joins TRBV6-2 or TRBV6-3 and TRBJ1-2; D remains unclear. Germline V gene lookup returns CDR1 MNHEY and CDR2 SVGEGT. V was cut by 2 bases and J by 7 bases, with 14 bases left in between. This CDR3 is built from 14 residues. CDR3 protein: CASSYPKRVGGYTF. The DNA for the CDR3 is TGTGCCAGCAGTTACCCGAAGAGGGTTGGTGGCTACACCTTC.

This chain uses TRBV2 with TRBJ2-2; 7 nucleotides agree with TRBD1. The CDR3 covers 11 residues. Germline V gene sequence: CDR1 SNHLY, CDR2 FYNNEI. Trimming removed 8 bases from V and 6 bases from J; junction bases left unmatched: 0. The CDR3 loop is CASGTAGELFF. Here the CDR3 DNA reads TGTGCCAGCGGGACAGCCGGGGAGCTGTTTTTT.

The gene calls are TRBV6-5 and TRBJ1-2; D call uncertain. The length of the CDR3 is 15 residues. Germline-derived CDR1 and CDR2 are MNHEY and SVGAGI. Trimming stripped 0 bases from V and 1 base from J, with 9 bases between. CDR3 loop: CASSYSSHSNYGYTF. The CDR3, as DNA: TGTGCCAGCAGTTACTCTTCCCACAGTAACTATGGCTACACCTTC.

This chain connects TRBV7-8 to TRBJ2-3; 7 bases line up with TRBD2. CDR1 SGHVS and CDR2 FQNEAQ come from the germline V gene. V gave up 0 bases and J gave up 1 base; unmatched junction bases: 10. The CDR3 covers 18 residues. This CDR3 is CASSLAFSGLLGTDTQYF. For the CDR3, the DNA is TGTGCCAGCAGCTTAGCATTTAGCGGGTTGCTAGGCACAGATACGCAGTATTTT.

This rearrangement joins TRBV5-1 to TRBJ1-4, with D possibly matching TRBD1 (6 bases). Trimming took off 4 bases at V and 8 bases at J, with 15 bases between the two ends. CDR1 and CDR2 from the germline V gene are SGHRS and YFSETQ. The length of the CDR3 is 14 residues. Here the CDR3 reads CASSAGTKGEKLFF. The CDR3 DNA is TGCGCCAGCAGCGCCGGGACAAAGGGGGAAAAACTGTTTTTT.

The V gene is TRBV6-5, the J gene TRBJ2-1, with 7 bases that match TRBD1. This CDR3 region has 15 residues. V dropped 8 bases and J dropped 9; count of bases not matched to a gene: 16. CDR1 MNHEY and CDR2 SVGAGI come from the germline V gene. CDR3: CASEPLPGGNSEQFF. In DNA, the CDR3 is TGTGCCAGCGAGCCCCTCCCAGGGGGTAATTCTGAGCAGTTCTTC.

The CDR3 DNA reads as TGTGCCAGCAGCCAAGAACGGAGCGGCAGCACCTACGAGCAGTACTTC. Protein sequence: CASSQERSGSTYEQYF. This chain links TRBV4-2 with TRBJ2-7; weak D call: TRBD2 (5 bases). CDR3 length: 16 amino acids. Between the trimmed V and J ends, which lost 0 bases and 2 bases, there was a span of 14 bases. The V gene's germline CDR1 is LGHNA and CDR2 YNFKEQ.